This T cell receptor (beta chain) appears in the sequencing data of a study of T cell changes during pregnancy in multiple sclerosis. Generated by immunoSEQ multiplex PCR, the TCRdb table keeps only in-frame clones and is missing some. Here the sample spans around 60,000 clones, over 85% being singletons. CDR1 and CDR2 from the germline V gene are MDHEN and SYDVKM. This CDR3 contains 15 residues. V dropped 0 bases and J dropped 3 bases, with 9 bases sitting between them. The sample here was peripheral blood, taken in the second trimester of pregnancy. The chain has TRBV28 and TRBJ1-5, with D possibly matching TRBD1 (5 bases). This TCR was recovered from a female donor with multiple sclerosis, enrolled in a pregnancy study. CDR3: CASSLWQGTNQPQHF. CDR3 DNA: TGTGCCAGCAGTTTATGGCAGGGTACCAATCAGCCCCAGCATTTT.